One and the same sample provided the 31 T cell receptor beta chains below, sequenced in a study of control samples from healthy donors and cancer patients. Some clones are missing from TCRdb's copy, which holds only in-frame ones; the method was immunoSEQ multiplex PCR. The data contain some 130,000 clones, around 90% of them seen just once; the ten biggest clones take up 5.5%. Sequenced material: blood. The receptors stem from a man aged 18 to 29 in good health.

V and J are TRBV9 and TRBJ2-7, with D possibly being TRBD2 (7 bases). The CDR3 extends over 14 amino acids. Between the trimmed V and J ends, which lost 3 bases and 3 bases, there was a span of 13 bases. Germline CDR1 is SGDLS and CDR2 is YYNGEE. CDR3 residues: CASSEGGELYEQYF. Written as DNA, the CDR3 is TGTGCCAGCAGCGAGGGGGGGGAGCTCTACGAGCAGTACTTC.

The J gene is TRBJ1-1, the V gene TRBV11-2; perhaps TRBD1 as D (5 bases). The CDR3 runs 15 residues. Germline values: CDR1 SGHAT, CDR2 FQNNGV. V lost 0 bases and J 0 bases, leaving 8 bases between the germline ends. CDR3 protein: CASSLETGLNTEAFF. CDR3 DNA: TGTGCCAGCAGCTTAGAAACAGGCTTGAACACTGAAGCTTTCTTT.

The V gene is TRBV19, the J gene TRBJ2-1; the match to TRBD2 covers 13 bases. The germline CDR1 and CDR2 sequences are LNHDA and SQIVND (reference sequence). Unmatched junction bases numbered 6, after V lost 3 bases and J lost 4 bases. The CDR3 totals 17 residues. The CDR3 loop is CASSIRLAGGMYNEQFF. CDR3 coding DNA: TGTGCCAGTAGTATCCGACTAGCGGGGGGTATGTACAATGAGCAGTTCTTC.

The CDR3 spells CASSPELANPSYEQYF. Written as DNA, the CDR3 is TGTGCCAGCAGTCCAGAACTAGCGAACCCTTCCTACGAGCAGTACTTC. The V gene is TRBV27, the J gene TRBJ2-7; 7 nucleotides match TRBD2. The ends lost 5 bases at V and 1 base at J; junction bases unmatched: 11. Per the germline V gene, CDR1 is MNHEY and CDR2 is SMNVEV (reference sequence). This CDR3 comprises 16 residues.

This chain joins TRBV7-2 and TRBJ2-1; unclear D gene. The germline gives CDR1 SGHTA, CDR2 FQGNSA. V lost 1 base and J 0 bases, leaving 4 bases between the germline ends. The length of the CDR3 is 14 residues. The CDR3 loop is CASSLGLSYNEQFF. The CDR3 DNA reads as TGTGCCAGCAGCTTAGGCCTCTCCTACAATGAGCAGTTCTTC.

The gene calls are TRBV5-1 and TRBJ2-7; 9 bases map to TRBD1. The CDR3 spans 13 residues. J was trimmed by 2 bases and V by 7 bases; bases with no gene match: 4. Germline V gene data show CDR1 as SGHRS and CDR2 as YFSETQ. The CDR3 here is CASGGTGPYEQYF. The DNA for the CDR3 is TGCGCCAGCGGAGGGACAGGGCCCTACGAGCAGTACTTC.

In its sample, this clone was seen a few times. This sequence joins TRBV29-1 and TRBJ1-1; 7 positions match TRBD1. V gave up 3 bases and J gave up 4 bases; unmatched junction bases: 5. This CDR3 spans 13 amino acids. Germline V CDR1 and CDR2: SQVTM, ANQGSEA. Written as DNA, the CDR3 is TGCAGCGTTGAGAGGGGGCTTGTCACTGAAGCTTTCTTT. This encodes CSVERGLVTEAFF.

The genes are TRBV7-9 and TRBJ2-1, with 14 bases identical to TRBD2. CDR3 length: 15 residues. The V gene's germline CDR1 is SEHNR and CDR2 FQNEAQ (reference sequence). V lost 5 bases and J lost 4; bases outside the gene matches: 1. CDR3 region: CASSRLAGGYNEQFF. The DNA of the CDR3 is TGTGCCAGCAGCCGACTAGCGGGGGGGTACAATGAGCAGTTCTTC.

The chain recombines TRBV6-1 with TRBJ1-2; D not certain. This CDR3 has 14 residues. Trimming pared 2 bases from V and 2 bases from J, leaving 9 bases between. Germline assignment: CDR1 MNHNS and CDR2 SASEGT. CDR3 bases: TGTGCCAGCAGTGAACTAGGGCAGAACTATGGCTACACCTTC. It is translated as CASSELGQNYGYTF.

This chain connects TRBV6-5 to TRBJ1-6, with D uncertain. CDR1 and CDR2 from the germline V gene are MNHEY and SVGAGI. V gave up 4 bases and J gave up 15 bases, with 16 bases separating them. The CDR3 is 13 amino acids. CDR3 sequence: CASSSSPVMDLHF. For the CDR3, the DNA is TGTGCCAGCAGTTCCTCCCCCGTCATGGACCTCCACTTT.

The CDR3 region is CASRGTGGVEEAFF. DNA of the CDR3: TGCGCCAGCCGGGGGACAGGGGGCGTAGAAGAAGCTTTCTTT. This chain links TRBV5-1 with TRBJ1-1; 12 nucleotides match TRBD1. The germline V gene has CDR1 SGHRS and CDR2 YFSETQ. There are 14 residues in the CDR3. V shed 7 bases and J 8 bases; nucleotides not matched to a gene: 9.

The CDR3 sequence: CASSVAGGRGETQYF. CDR3 in DNA: TGTGCCAGCAGCGTAGCGGGGGGCCGAGGAGAGACCCAGTACTTC. The rearrangement joins TRBV9 to TRBJ2-5; D perhaps matches TRBD2 (7 bases). Germline values: CDR1 SGDLS, CDR2 YYNGEE. The CDR3 sequence is 15 residues long. Trimming stripped 0 bases from V and 4 bases from J, with 13 bases between. The full variable domain, with the rest looked up from reference TRBV9 and TRBJ2-5, is DSGVTQTPKHLITATGQRVTLRCSPRSGDLSVYWYQQSLDQGLQFLIQYYNGEERAKGNILERFSAQQFPDLHSELNLSSLELGDSALYFCASSVAGGRGETQYFGPGTRLLVL.

This clone appeared once. This chain connects TRBV7-2 to TRBJ2-3, with D perhaps matching TRBD1 or TRBD2 (6 bases each). V lost 5 bases and J 0 bases, leaving 15 bases between the germline ends. The germline V gene has CDR1 SGHTA and CDR2 FQGNSA. CDR3 length: 16 residues. The CDR3: CASSLRGPYSTDTQYF. CDR3 in DNA: TGTGCCAGCAGCCTACGGGGGCCCTATAGCACAGATACGCAGTATTTT.

The J gene is TRBJ2-2, the V gene TRBV5-4; TRBD1 is a possible D gene (6 bases). CDR3 length: 16 residues. V lost 4 bases and J lost 0, with 13 bases in between. Looked up from germline, CDR1 is SGHNT and CDR2 is YYREEE (reference sequence). The CDR3 DNA is TGTGCCAGCAGCATGCCCACAGGGCCGAACACCGGGGAGCTGTTTTTT. Amino acid sequence: CASSMPTGPNTGELFF.

The chain employs TRBV5-6 and TRBJ1-3; no clear D. CDR1 is SGHDT and CDR2 is YYEEEE in the germline V gene. Trimming shortened V by 0 bases and J by 1 base, and 8 bases separated the two germline ends. The CDR3 length is 15 residues. The CDR3 here is CASSLAGGSGNTIYF. The CDR3 DNA reads as TGTGCCAGCAGCTTGGCCGGAGGGTCTGGAAACACCATATATTTT.

The chain recombines TRBV10-3 with TRBJ1-2; D remains unclear. Trimming removed 0 bases at V and 5 bases at J, with 13 bases between. Germline loops: CDR1 ENHRY, CDR2 SYGVKD. The CDR3 spans 15 residues. Here the CDR3 DNA reads TGTGCCATCAGTGAGTCTGAGGGTCCTCCTTATGGCTACACCTTC. Translation: CAISESEGPPYGYTF.

The chain couples TRBV15 to TRBJ1-4; D possibly corresponds to TRBD1 (6 bases). Deletions cut 1 base from V and 8 bases from J, with 14 bases between. In germline, CDR1 is LNHNV, CDR2 YYDKDF (reference sequence). The CDR3 has 15 amino acids. This CDR3 is CATSRVPQGPEKLFF. The CDR3 DNA sequence: TGTGCCACCAGCAGAGTCCCACAGGGCCCGGAAAAACTGTTTTTT. Looking up the rest from reference TRBV15 and TRBJ1-4 gives the full variable domain: DAMVIQNPRYQVTQFGKPVTLSCSQTLNHNVMYWYQQKSSQAPKLLFHYYDKDFNNEADTPDNFQSRRPNTSFCFLDIRSPGLGDTAMYLCATSRVPQGPEKLFFGSGTQLSVL.

The gene calls are TRBV10-3 and TRBJ1-2; possible D gene TRBD1, 6 bases. Germline CDR1 ENHRY, CDR2 SYGVKD. The CDR3 spans 14 residues. V lost 3 bases and J lost 4, with 12 bases in between. The CDR3 sequence is CAISEGGAIYGYTF. The CDR3 nucleotides are TGTGCCATCAGTGAAGGGGGGGCGATCTATGGCTACACCTTC.

V and J are TRBV27 and TRBJ2-1; 9 bases agree with TRBD1. J was trimmed by 8 bases and V by 5 bases; bases with no gene match: 4. The CDR3 length is 13 residues. Germline CDR1 MNHEY, CDR2 SMNVEV (reference sequence). In DNA form, the CDR3 reads TGTGCCAGCAGTATGACAGGGGGGGATGAGCAGTTCTTC. Amino acid sequence: CASSMTGGDEQFF.

The chain couples TRBV7-9 to TRBJ1-2, with 9 nucleotides matching TRBD1. This CDR3 region has 12 residues. Per the germline V gene, CDR1 is SEHNR and CDR2 is FQNEAQ (reference sequence). J lost 12 bases, V lost 0 bases, and 2 bases had no gene match. The CDR3 reads CASSLAGQGDTF. DNA of the CDR3: TGTGCCAGCAGCTTAGCGGGACAGGGAGACACCTTC.

In DNA form, the CDR3 reads TGTGCCAGCAGCCAGAACAGGGGGCCAACTAATGAAAAACTGTTTTTT. Translating it yields CASSQNRGPTNEKLFF. The chain links TRBV5-4 to TRBJ1-4; 9 bases align to TRBD1. CDR3 length equals 16 residues. Germline V gene sequence: CDR1 SGHNT, CDR2 YYREEE (reference sequence). Trimming took 4 bases from V and 0 from J; bases not matched to a gene: 4.

The chain joins TRBV2 to TRBJ1-6, with 9 positions matching TRBD1. From germline, CDR1 is SNHLY and CDR2 FYNNEI. CDR3 length: 13 amino acids. V lost 6 bases and J lost 10; bases outside the gene matches: 4. CDR3 bases: TGTGCCAGCAGCTACAGGGGGCAATCACCCCTCCACTTT. Encoded protein: CASSYRGQSPLHF.

This sequence joins TRBV18 and TRBJ2-5, with 7 positions matching TRBD2. V shed 3 bases, J shed 3 bases, and the junction held 1 base outside the gene matches. CDR1 is KGHSH and CDR2 is LQKENI in the germline V gene. CDR3 length: 13 residues. The CDR3 DNA reads as TGTGCCAGCTCACCGCGGGAGAAAGAGACCCAGTACTTC. It yields the protein CASSPREKETQYF.

The gene calls are TRBV21-1 and TRBJ1-2; whether TRBD1, the table's D call, matches the DNA was not checked. TRBV21-1 is recorded as a pseudogene. The CDR3 has 19 amino acids. CDR3 sequence (DNA): TGTGCCAGCAGCAAAGTTAATAGGGGGTACAGATCTCAAGGCTATGGCTACACCTTC. Its translation: CASSKVNRGYRSQGYGYTF.

V gene TRBV19 combines with J gene TRBJ1-5; unclear D gene. V lost 6 bases, J lost 6 bases, and 12 bases lay in between. From germline, CDR1 is LNHDA and CDR2 SQIVND (reference sequence). The CDR3 has 13 residues. The CDR3 DNA is TGTGCCAGTAGACCGACAACGACTCAGCCCCAGCATTTT. Translating gives CASRPTTTQPQHF.

In its sample, this clone was seen once. This chain uses TRBV5-1 with TRBJ2-4; D possibly uses TRBD1 or TRBD2 (7 bases each). CDR3 length: 14 residues. The ends were cut back, 1 base at V and 7 bases at J, with 12 bases in the middle. From germline, CDR1 is SGHRS and CDR2 YFSETQ. DNA of the CDR3: TGCGCCAGCAGCTTGTCAGGGGGAGGGAACATTCAGTACTTC. Translating gives CASSLSGGGNIQYF.

The genes are TRBV23-1 and TRBJ1-6; no reliable D call. TRBV23-1 is an ORF for which the function is uncertain. V lost 7 bases and J lost 6, with 1 base in between. There are 10 residues in the CDR3. The CDR3, as DNA: TGCGCCAGCATTAATTCACCCCTCCACTTT. It specifies CASINSPLHF.

The V and J genes are TRBV5-4 and TRBJ2-5; D is uncertain. This CDR3 spans 13 amino acids. V lost 3 bases to trimming and J lost 6 bases, with 12 bases between them. Germline V CDR1 and CDR2: SGHNT, YYREEE (reference sequence). Written as DNA, the CDR3 is TGTGCCAGCAGCTCCCTCCCGTTGAAGACCCAGTACTTC. Its translation is CASSSLPLKTQYF.

V and J are TRBV9 and TRBJ2-5; the match to TRBD2 covers 13 bases. Trimming cost V 4 bases and J 5 bases; bases outside gene matches: 14. Germline V gene data show CDR1 as SGDLS and CDR2 as YYNGEE. There are 18 residues in the CDR3. CDR3 coding DNA: TGTGCCAGCAGCCGAACCTCCGGGACTAGCGGGGTTCGGGAGACCCAGTACTTC. Residues: CASSRTSGTSGVRETQYF.

The chain has TRBV5-4 and TRBJ1-2; D possibly corresponds to TRBD1 (6 bases). The CDR3 consists of 13 residues. The germline V gene has CDR1 SGHNT and CDR2 YYREEE (reference sequence). V lost 4 bases and J 7 bases, leaving 14 bases between the germline ends. In nucleotides, the CDR3 is TGTGCCAGCAGCCGGTGGGGGCGGGTTGGCTACACCTTC. It encodes CASSRWGRVGYTF.

The chain combines TRBV5-1 with TRBJ2-5, with a weak D call TRBD2 (5 bases). The germline V and J ends were trimmed by 6 bases and 3 bases, with 12 bases remaining between them. Germline V gene lookup returns CDR1 SGHRS and CDR2 YFSETQ. This CDR3 is 13 amino acids long. The chain's CDR3 is CASKISGEETQYF. DNA for the CDR3: TGCGCCAGCAAGATATCCGGGGAAGAGACCCAGTACTTC.